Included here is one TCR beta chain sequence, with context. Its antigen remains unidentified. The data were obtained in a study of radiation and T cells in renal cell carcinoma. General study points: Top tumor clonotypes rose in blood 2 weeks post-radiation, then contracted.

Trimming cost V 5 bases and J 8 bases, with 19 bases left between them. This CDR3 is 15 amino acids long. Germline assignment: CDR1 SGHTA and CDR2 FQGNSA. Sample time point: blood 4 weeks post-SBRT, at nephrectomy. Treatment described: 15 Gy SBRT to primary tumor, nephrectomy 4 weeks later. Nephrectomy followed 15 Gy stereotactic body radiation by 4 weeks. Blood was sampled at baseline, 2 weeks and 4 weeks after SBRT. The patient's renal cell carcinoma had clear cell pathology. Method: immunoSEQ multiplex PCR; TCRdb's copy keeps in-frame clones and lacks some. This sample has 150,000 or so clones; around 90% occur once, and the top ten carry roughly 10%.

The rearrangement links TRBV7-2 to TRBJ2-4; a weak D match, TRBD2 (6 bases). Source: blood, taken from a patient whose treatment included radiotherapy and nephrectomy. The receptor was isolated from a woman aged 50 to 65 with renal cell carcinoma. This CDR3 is CASSRPGVRLDIQYF. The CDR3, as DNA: TGTGCCAGCAGCCGACCGGGGGTAAGGCTGGACATTCAGTACTTC.